This entry lists 3 T cell receptor beta chains sequenced from one sample in a study of T cell changes during pregnancy in multiple sclerosis (dated by TCRdb to the late 2010s). Libraries were constructed by the immunoSEQ multiplex PCR assay. As stored in TCRdb, this immuneACCESS dataset retains in-frame rearrangements with V and J assigned. A fraction of the clones does not appear; measured against another copy, unresolved V genes explain less than half of the discrepancy, and the remainder lacks a known reason. This sample has under 45,000 clones in its table, and about 87% of those were observed once. Approximately 1% of the sample is in the top ten clones. Material: CD4+ T cells from peripheral blood mononuclear cells, obtained in the second trimester of pregnancy. These receptors all come from a female donor with multiple sclerosis, enrolled in a pregnancy study.

The J gene is TRBJ2-1, the V gene TRBV5-1; no firm D call. Trimming removed 0 bases from V and 0 bases from J, with 7 bases in between. The CDR3 runs 15 residues. Germline V gene data show CDR1 as SGHRS and CDR2 as YFSETQ. The DNA of the CDR3 is TGCGCCAGCAGCTTGGACGGTTTCTCCTACAATGAGCAGTTCTTC. Translating it yields CASSLDGFSYNEQFF. Combining the CDR3 with reference TRBV5-1 and TRBJ2-1 gives the whole variable domain KAGVTQTPRYLIKTRGQQVTLSCSPISGHRSVSWYQQTPGQGLQFLFEYFSETQRNKGNFPGRFSGRQFSNSRSEMNVSTLELGDSALYLCASSLDGFSYNEQFFGPGTRLTVL.

The chain carries TRBV6-6 and TRBJ2-4, with D unresolved. This CDR3 is 14 amino acids long. Germline V gene data show CDR1 as MNHNY and CDR2 as SVGAGI (reference sequence). V shed 11 bases and J shed 1 base, with 15 bases lying between them. The CDR3 sequence is CAANSPGAKNIQYF. CDR3 in DNA: TGTGCCGCGAATTCCCCCGGTGCCAAAAACATTCAGTACTTC.

The J gene is TRBJ2-3, the V gene TRBV7-2; 9 bases agree with TRBD2. This CDR3 spans 16 amino acids. The ends lost 2 bases at V and 0 bases at J; junction bases unmatched: 3. Looked up from germline, CDR1 is SGHTA and CDR2 is FQGNSA. The CDR3 loop reads CASSLRLAGSTDTQYF. CDR3 bases: TGTGCCAGCAGCTTACGGCTAGCGGGAAGCACAGATACGCAGTATTTT.